These 24 T cell receptor beta chains originate from one sample sequenced in a study of cytomegalovirus exposure and HLA in healthy donors. TCRdb's copy holds only in-frame clones and misses some; the assay was immunoSEQ multiplex PCR. The profile shows 55,000 to 80,000 clones, about 95% of them singletons. Sequencing was performed on PBMCs. The receptors stem from a man aged 18 to 35 in good health and CMV-seronegative.

V and J are TRBV10-3 and TRBJ1-4; D unresolved. V gave up 6 bases and J gave up 5 bases, with 7 bases separating them. CDR3 size: 12 residues. The germline V gene encodes CDR1 ENHRY and CDR2 SYGVKD. CDR3 DNA: TGTGCCATCAGCCCCCAAAATGAAAAACTGTTTTTT. The encoded protein is CAISPQNEKLFF.

The chain carries TRBV19 and TRBJ1-2; 9 bases agree with TRBD1. Per the germline V gene, CDR1 is LNHDA and CDR2 is SQIVND (reference sequence). V lost 10 bases, J lost 7 bases, and 4 bases stayed unmatched. The CDR3 contains 11 residues. The DNA for the CDR3 is TGTGCCATTCTGACAGGGGGTGGCTACACCTTC. This codes for CAILTGGGYTF.

CDR3 nucleotides: TGTGCCAGTAGTATCATAGGGGCGCGGCAGGGGTCCGAGCAGTACTTC. Protein product: CASSIIGARQGSEQYF. The V call is TRBV19, the J call TRBJ2-7; TRBD1 is a possible D gene (6 bases). This CDR3 has 16 amino acids. Germline CDR1 and CDR2: LNHDA and SQIVND (reference sequence). The V gene lost 3 bases and the J gene lost 6 bases, with 21 bases spanning the gap.

V usage is TRBV14 and J usage is TRBJ1-3, with 9 positions matching TRBD1. Germline V gives CDR1 SGHDN, CDR2 FVKESK. The CDR3 extends over 16 amino acids. The trim removed 4 bases at V and 0 bases at J, leaving 4 bases unmatched. The CDR3 nucleotides are TGTGCCAGCAGCCGGACAGGGGCCTACTCTGGAAACACCATATATTTT. This sequence encodes CASSRTGAYSGNTIYF.

The rearrangement uses TRBV28 and TRBJ1-1, with a weak D call TRBD1 (6 bases). Germline CDR1 reads MDHEN; CDR2 reads SYDVKM. The CDR3 totals 15 residues. Deletions cut 4 bases from V and 1 base from J, with 13 bases between. CDR3 protein: CASSYPNRANTEAFF. As DNA, the CDR3 is TGTGCCAGCAGTTACCCAAACAGGGCGAACACTGAAGCTTTCTTT. The full variable domain, with the rest looked up from reference TRBV28 and TRBJ1-1, is DVKVTQSSRYLVKRTGEKVFLECVQDMDHENMFWYRQDPGLGLRLIYFSYDVKMKEKGDIPEGYSVSREKKERFSLILESASTNQTSMYLCASSYPNRANTEAFFGQGTRLTVV.

The sample holds one count of this clone. The CDR3 DNA is TGTGCAAGTCGCCCCCACCCGACAGGGTCTAAGGATGGCTACACCTTC. Translation: CASRPHPTGSKDGYTF. The rearrangement links TRBV12-2 to TRBJ1-2; the D call of TRBD1 is as the table states it, not checked on the DNA. TRBV12-2 is an annotated pseudogene. This CDR3 spans 16 amino acids.

V gene TRBV27 combines with J gene TRBJ1-2, with 7 bases fitting TRBD1. The CDR3 sequence is 15 residues long. From germline, CDR1 is MNHEY and CDR2 SMNVEV (reference sequence). V was pared by 3 bases and J by 4 bases, with 8 bases of the junction left unmatched. CDR3 sequence (DNA): TGTGCCAGCAGTTTGACGGGCGGACAGGTCTATGGCTACACCTTC. Protein product: CASSLTGGQVYGYTF.

The chain recombines TRBV6-6 with TRBJ2-2; possible D gene TRBD2, 7 bases. CDR1 is MNHNY, CDR2 SVGAGI, per germline (reference sequence). V was shortened by 0 bases and J by 3 bases, with 8 bases between the two germline ends. This CDR3 comprises 15 residues. This CDR3 is CASSYSGGHTGELFF. CDR3 sequence (DNA): TGTGCCAGCAGTTACTCGGGGGGGCACACCGGGGAGCTGTTTTTT.

The V gene is TRBV7-2, the J gene TRBJ1-2; 8 nucleotides match TRBD1. The length of the CDR3 is 15 residues. CDR1 is SGHTA and CDR2 is FQGNSA in the germline V gene. The ends lost 1 base at V and 8 bases at J; junction bases unmatched: 9. CDR3 nucleotides: TGTGCCAGCAGCTTAGTTTCCTCAGGGGGCTACGGCTACACCTTC. It encodes CASSLVSSGGYGYTF. Supplemented by reference TRBV7-2 and TRBJ1-2, the full variable domain reads GAGVSQSPSNKVTEKGKDVELRCDPISGHTALYWYRQSLGQGLEFLIYFQGNSAPDKSGLPSDRFSAERTGGSVSTLTIQRTQQEDSAVYLCASSLVSSGGYGYTFGSGTRLTVV.

Here the CDR3 DNA reads TGTGCCAGCAGTCCTGCTCTAGCGGGGTACTACAATGAGCAGTTCTTC. Amino acids: CASSPALAGYYNEQFF. This chain uses TRBV7-2 with TRBJ2-1; 9 nucleotides agree with TRBD2. Germline lookup yields CDR1 SGHTA and CDR2 FQGNSA. This CDR3 region has 16 residues. V shed 6 bases, J shed 3 bases, and the junction held 9 bases outside the gene matches.

The J gene is TRBJ2-3, the V gene TRBV6-1, with 7 positions matching TRBD2. Germline values: CDR1 MNHNS, CDR2 SASEGT. With V trimmed by 7 bases and J by 5 bases, 6 bases remained unmatched. There are 13 residues in the CDR3. CDR3 protein: CASTTPGGDTQYF. The CDR3 region has the DNA TGTGCCAGCACCACCCCGGGAGGAGATACGCAGTATTTT.

The chain carries TRBV6-5 and TRBJ1-2; D remains unclear. V gave up 5 bases and J gave up 3 bases, with 10 bases separating them. The CDR3 has 13 residues. The germline gives CDR1 MNHEY, CDR2 SVGAGI. The CDR3 sequence: CASSATMDYGYTF. The CDR3 coding sequence is TGTGCCAGCAGTGCTACGATGGACTATGGCTACACCTTC.

The gene calls are TRBV6-1 and TRBJ2-4; 9 nucleotides match TRBD1. Per the germline V gene, CDR1 is MNHNS and CDR2 is SASEGT. Trimming cost V 0 bases and J 7 bases; bases outside gene matches: 4. The CDR3 spans 15 residues. The CDR3 DNA sequence: TGTGCCAGCAGTGAAGCTGGGGACAGGGTGAACATTCAGTACTTC. Its translation: CASSEAGDRVNIQYF.

The genes are TRBV9 and TRBJ1-3; D is uncertain. The V gene's germline CDR1 is SGDLS and CDR2 YYNGEE. This CDR3 is 15 amino acids long. Trimming stripped 0 bases from V and 1 base from J, with 8 bases between. CDR3 region: CASSVDLSSGNTIYF. The CDR3 bases are TGTGCCAGCAGCGTAGATCTCAGTTCTGGAAACACCATATATTTT. Looking up the rest from reference TRBV9 and TRBJ1-3 gives the full variable domain: DSGVTQTPKHLITATGQRVTLRCSPRSGDLSVYWYQQSLDQGLQFLIQYYNGEERAKGNILERFSAQQFPDLHSELNLSSLELGDSALYFCASSVDLSSGNTIYFGEGSWLTVV.

The rearrangement uses TRBV19 and TRBJ1-5; 7 nucleotides agree with TRBD1. CDR1 and CDR2 (germline): LNHDA, SQIVND (reference sequence). After removal of 7 bases from V and 4 bases from J, the junction contained 4 bases not matched to a gene. This CDR3 has 13 residues. CDR3 sequence: CASTPTGNQPQHF. The CDR3 DNA sequence: TGTGCCAGTACCCCGACAGGGAATCAGCCCCAGCATTTT.

The V and J genes are TRBV7-9 and TRBJ2-5, with D possibly TRBD1 on 6 matching bases. This CDR3 has 16 amino acids. Trimming pared 2 bases from V and 0 bases from J, leaving 13 bases between. Germline CDR1 and CDR2: SEHNR and FQNEAQ (reference sequence). The CDR3 coding sequence is TGTGCCAGCAGCTTAAAAACGGGACAATACCAAGAGACCCAGTACTTC. As protein: CASSLKTGQYQETQYF.

This chain joins TRBV5-6 and TRBJ2-3, with TRBD2 matching over 9 bases. Germline trimming cut 2 bases from V and 3 bases from J; bases unmatched to any gene: 1. This CDR3 is built from 14 residues. Germline V gene lookup returns CDR1 SGHDT and CDR2 YYEEEE. In nucleotides, the CDR3 is TGTGCCAGCAGCTTAACTAGCGGGACAGATACGCAGTATTTT. This sequence encodes CASSLTSGTDTQYF.

V gene TRBV29-1 combines with J gene TRBJ2-2; D is unclear. V shed 4 bases and J shed 3 bases, with 9 bases lying between them. CDR3 length: 13 residues. CDR1 and CDR2 (germline): SQVTM, ANQGSEA. The CDR3 sequence is CSVVREDTGELFF. The CDR3 bases are TGCAGCGTTGTCCGCGAGGACACCGGGGAGCTGTTTTTT.

The chain uses TRBV10-1 and TRBJ1-2, with 8 bases that match TRBD1. With 8 bases clipped from V and 5 bases from J, the junction kept 16 bases outside the gene matches. The CDR3 spans 16 residues. Germline V gene sequence: CDR1 WNHNN, CDR2 SYGVQD (reference sequence). In nucleotides, the CDR3 is TGCGCCAGCGTTCGGTCAGGGGGCGCAGGGTTGTATGGCTACACCTTC. This encodes CASVRSGGAGLYGYTF.

The chain combines TRBV11-3 with TRBJ2-5, with a tentative D call TRBD1 (6 bases). From germline, CDR1 is SGHNT and CDR2 YENEEA. The CDR3 runs to 14 residues. V was trimmed by 5 bases and J by 2 bases, leaving 12 bases between them. CDR3 region: CASSPPGQQETQYF. The CDR3 DNA is TGTGCCAGCAGCCCACCGGGACAACAAGAGACCCAGTACTTC. The full variable domain, its missing parts supplied by reference TRBV11-3 and TRBJ2-5, is EAGVVQSPRYKIIEKKQPVAFWCNPISGHNTLYWYLQNLGQGPELLIRYENEEAVDDSQLPKDRFSAERLKGVDSTLKIQPAELGDSAVYLCASSPPGQQETQYFGPGTRLLVL.

The J gene is TRBJ2-3, the V gene TRBV6-4, with 11 bases aligning to TRBD2. CDR1 is MRHNA and CDR2 is SNTAGT in the germline V gene. Germline trimming cut 8 bases from V and 5 bases from J; bases unmatched to any gene: 9. The CDR3 is 15 amino acids. CDR3 sequence: CASGSSGGTKDTQYF. For the CDR3, the DNA is TGTGCCAGCGGCTCTAGCGGGGGGACCAAAGATACGCAGTATTTT.

The rearrangement links TRBV11-2 to TRBJ1-3; D ambiguous. Germline V gene sequence: CDR1 SGHAT, CDR2 FQNNGV. The ends were cut back, 6 bases at V and 1 base at J, with 10 bases in the middle. This CDR3 has 14 amino acids. CDR3 in amino acids: CASSGRVSGNTIYF. In DNA form, the CDR3 reads TGTGCCAGCAGTGGGAGGGTTTCTGGAAACACCATATATTTT.

The V gene is TRBV19, the J gene TRBJ2-3; TRBD2 matches 9 bases. The CDR3 covers 15 residues. Trimming at V came to 6 bases and at J to 0 bases, leaving 4 bases not matched to a gene. The V gene's germline CDR1 is LNHDA and CDR2 SQIVND (reference sequence). Here the CDR3 DNA reads TGTGCCAGTAGCCTGACTAGCGGAAGCACAGATACGCAGTATTTT. It codes for CASSLTSGSTDTQYF.

The J gene is TRBJ1-2, the V gene TRBV27; 9 bases map to TRBD1. The length of the CDR3 is 16 residues. Per germline, CDR1 MNHEY and CDR2 SMNVEV (reference sequence). V was pared by 2 bases and J by 4 bases, with 8 bases of the junction left unmatched. The CDR3 loop is CASSLMTTGGPYGYTF. The DNA for the CDR3 is TGTGCCAGCAGTTTAATGACCACAGGGGGCCCCTATGGCTACACCTTC.